These T cell receptor beta chains were read from a single sample in a study of blood T cell repertoires in COVID-19. TCRdb's table, derived via immunoSEQ multiplex PCR, lists solely in-frame clones and lacks some. The sample comprises about 210,000 clones, about 90% of which are singletons, and approximately 1.5% rests with the top ten. Specimen: peripheral blood. The source of these receptors is a young man with active or convalescent COVID-19. The CDR3 runs from the conserved cysteine through the conserved F or W. A D gene is named only where the DNA matches it firmly. Expanded clones get a size class; other rows say once, few or many, or leave the size out.

d_call,j_call,v_call,clone_size,cdr3_aa,cdr3_nt
TRBD1,TRBJ2-5,TRBV9,-,CASSVTGEMETQYF,TGTGCCAGCTCCGTGACAGGGGAGATGGAGACCCAGTACTTC
TRBD2,TRBJ2-2,TRBV27,-,CASSPGLAGGMEVGELFF,TGTGCCAGCAGTCCGGGACTAGCGGGGGGGATGGAAGTCGGGGAGCTGTTTTTT
TRBD2,TRBJ2-2,TRBV11-2,-,CASSLSWGLAGVGTGELFF,TGTGCCAGCAGCTTAAGTTGGGGACTAGCGGGAGTAGGGACCGGGGAGCTGTTTTTT
TRBD2,TRBJ2-5,TRBV7-3,-,CASSLGARGSGETQYF,TGTGCCAGCAGCTTAGGGGCTCGCGGGAGTGGGGAGACCCAGTACTTC
TRBD2,TRBJ2-3,TRBV7-9,-,CASSFVLAGGTDTQYF,TGTGCCAGCAGCTTTGTTTTAGCGGGAGGGACAGATACGCAGTATTTT
TRBD2,TRBJ2-5,TRBV10-2,-,CASSYSGTGQETQYF,TGCGCCAGCAGTTATAGCGGGACGGGGCAAGAGACCCAGTACTTC
TRBD1,TRBJ1-6,TRBV2,-,CASSGDRVNSPLHF,TGTGCCAGCAGTGGAGACAGGGTAAATTCACCCCTCCACTTT
-,TRBJ1-4,TRBV2,-,CASSEDADEKLFF,TGTGCCAGCAGTGAAGACGCGGATGAAAAACTGTTTTTT
-,TRBJ2-2,TRBV6-5,-,CASSYSTYGELFF,TGTGCCAGCAGTTACTCCACATACGGGGAGCTGTTTTTT
-,TRBJ2-3,TRBV3-1/TRBV3-2,few,CASSKGSSGPDTQYF,TGTGCCAGCAGCAAAGGGAGCTCAGGGCCAGATACGCAGTATTTT
-,TRBJ1-2,TRBV6-4,-,CASSLPLPAGHPTYGYTF,TGTGCCAGCAGCTTACCTCTGCCGGCAGGACACCCGACCTATGGCTACACCTTC
-,TRBJ1-1,TRBV15,-,CATSRGGNTEAFF,TGTGCCACCAGCAGGGGGGGGAACACTGAAGCTTTCTTT
-,TRBJ2-7,TRBV30,-,CAWSSQPYEQYF,TGTGCCTGGAGTTCACAGCCCTACGAGCAGTACTTC
-,TRBJ2-5,TRBV2,-,CASSDGLDGFQETQYF,TGTGCCAGCAGTGATGGACTCGATGGCTTCCAAGAGACCCAGTACTTC
-,TRBJ2-2,TRBV2,-,CASSDFPPGASTGELFF,TGTGCCAGCAGTGATTTTCCTCCAGGTGCGAGCACCGGGGAGCTGTTTTTT
TRBD1,TRBJ1-1,TRBV11-2,-,CASRRDRQNTEAFF,TGTGCCAGCAGGAGGGACAGACAAAACACTGAAGCTTTCTTT
-,TRBJ2-7,TRBV5-5,once,CASSWEVGSTYEQYF,TGTGCCAGCAGCTGGGAGGTGGGCAGTACCTACGAGCAGTACTTC
TRBD1,TRBJ1-5,TRBV6-5,-,CASSQQGGDQPQHF,TGTGCCAGCAGTCAACAGGGGGGTGATCAGCCCCAGCATTTT
-,TRBJ1-1,TRBV10-3,-,CAISDSSNTEAFF,TGTGCCATCAGTGATAGCAGTAACACTGAAGCTTTCTTT
-,TRBJ2-5,TRBV5-1,few,CASSWAETQYF,TGCGCCAGCAGCTGGGCGGAGACCCAGTACTTC
-,TRBJ2-3,TRBV30,-,CAWSLRGGPTDTQYF,TGTGCCTGGAGTTTGAGGGGGGGCCCCACAGATACGCAGTATTTT
-,TRBJ2-5,TRBV5-6,-,CASSLVGVSETQYF,TGTGCCAGCAGCTTGGTTGGAGTTTCAGAGACCCAGTACTTC
TRBD2,TRBJ2-5,TRBV4-3,-,CASSQEFSGLAGTEETQYF,TGCGCCAGCAGCCAAGAATTTTCGGGACTAGCGGGAACCGAGGAGACCCAGTACTTC
TRBD2,TRBJ2-1,TRBV3-1/TRBV3-2,-,CASSSPGLAVLNEQFF,TGTGCCAGCAGTTCCCCGGGACTAGCGGTTTTGAATGAGCAGTTCTTC
TRBD2,TRBJ2-1,TRBV9,-,CASSVGTSGYNEQFF,TGTGCCAGCAGCGTCGGGACTAGCGGTTACAATGAGCAGTTCTTC
TRBD1,TRBJ2-4,TRBV5-8,-,CASSLAGGLEIAKNIQYF,TGTGCCAGCAGCTTGGCAGGGGGCTTAGAGATAGCCAAAAACATTCAGTACTTC
TRBD1,TRBJ1-5,TRBV6-1,few,CASSGDRVVWSNQPQHF,TGTGCCAGCAGTGGGGACAGGGTGGTGTGGAGCAATCAGCCCCAGCATTTT
TRBD2,TRBJ2-7,TRBV4-3,-,CASSPGLAGGHEQYF,TGCGCCAGCAGCCCGGGACTAGCGGGAGGCCACGAGCAGTACTTC
TRBD2,TRBJ2-1,TRBV12-5,-,CASGPPASGGAYNEQFF,TGTGCTAGTGGTCCCCCGGCTAGCGGGGGGGCTTACAATGAGCAGTTCTTC
TRBD2,TRBJ2-3,TRBV4-1,-,CASSQGTSGVDTQYF,TGCGCCAGCAGCCAAGGGACTAGCGGGGTAGATACGCAGTATTTT
TRBD2,TRBJ2-1,TRBV29-1,-,CSVLASGGSYNEQFF,TGCAGCGTTTTGGCTAGCGGGGGGTCCTACAATGAGCAGTTCTTC
TRBD2,TRBJ2-3,TRBV19,-,CASSRPTSGGAGTQYF,TGTGCCAGTAGTAGACCAACTAGCGGGGGGGCCGGTACGCAGTATTTT
-,TRBJ1-4,TRBV19,once,CASSIEQVGEKLFF,TGTGCCAGTAGTATCGAACAGGTGGGAGAAAAACTGTTTTTT
-,TRBJ1-5,TRBV6-6,once,CASSYSWTENQPQHF,TGTGCCAGCAGTTACTCATGGACAGAAAATCAGCCCCAGCATTTT
TRBD2,TRBJ2-2,TRBV24-1,-,CATSENGGAGGTTGELFF,TGTGCCACCAGTGAGAACGGTGGGGCGGGAGGGACCACCGGGGAGCTGTTTTTT
-,TRBJ1-3,TRBV12-3/TRBV12-4,-,CASSLDTGKIYF,TGTGCCAGCAGTTTGGATACAGGGAAAATATATTTT
TRBD1,TRBJ2-1,TRBV13,-,CASSSLQGTADMSSYNEQFF,TGTGCCAGCAGCTCTCTTCAAGGGACAGCTGACATGAGCTCCTACAATGAGCAGTTCTTC
TRBD1,TRBJ1-3,TRBV30,-,CAWSVGLGTGASGNTIYF,TGTGCCTGGAGTGTGGGATTGGGGACAGGCGCCTCTGGAAACACCATATATTTT
-,TRBJ1-5,TRBV2,-,CASSDVNQPQHF,TGTGCCAGCAGTGACGTCAATCAGCCCCAGCATTTT
TRBD1,TRBJ1-5,TRBV10-3,-,CAISPGQGGQPQHF,TGTGCCATCAGCCCGGGACAGGGGGGTCAGCCCCAGCATTTT
TRBD1,TRBJ2-7,TRBV15,-,CATSMDRGLREQYF,TGTGCCACCAGCATGGACAGGGGGCTGCGGGAGCAGTACTTC
-,TRBJ2-1,TRBV6-5,-,CASSYGKPQNEQFF,TGTGCCAGCAGTTACGGTAAACCACAGAATGAGCAGTTCTTC
-,TRBJ2-6,TRBV18,once,CASSPFRAGSSGANVLTF,TGTGCCAGCTCACCCTTCCGGGCCGGGAGCTCTGGGGCCAACGTCCTGACTTTC
-,TRBJ1-1,TRBV5-6,-,CASTNRGIVNTEAFF,TGTGCCAGCACCAATCGAGGGATAGTGAACACTGAAGCTTTCTTT
-,TRBJ1-2,TRBV5-4,-,CASTHNRERGYTF,TGTGCCAGCACTCACAACAGGGAGCGCGGCTACACCTTC
-,TRBJ1-1,TRBV5-6,once,CASSPYLANTEAFF,TGTGCCAGCAGCCCTTATCTGGCTAACACTGAAGCTTTCTTT